This T cell receptor (beta chain) was recovered during a study of human T cells and chemical hapten exposure. Overall study: Largely, small differences in pooled library volume made per-sample TCR yields vary.

TCRdb reprocessed the RACE reads via MiXCR and lists one record per CDR3 protein. The sample lists about 100,000 distinct CDR3 sequences; roughly 9.6% were seen once. Documented time point: patch test 1, 2 weeks after DPC sensitization. Noted treatment: therapeutic diphenylcyclopropenone sensitization with weekly scalp DPC. The ends lost 1 base at V and 4 bases at J; junction bases unmatched: 7. The CDR3 extends over 15 amino acids. Looked up from germline, CDR1 is MGHDK and CDR2 is SYGVNS. This TCR was recovered from a woman aged 40 to 55 with alopecia areata. Some clones in this sample may be carry-over from other donors' samples. The source was whole blood, collected in connection with sensitization to the hapten diphenylcyclopropenone (DPC). V and J are TRBV25-1 and TRBJ2-7; TRBD2 aligns across 7 bases. The CDR3 region is CASSESAGVSYEQYF. Written as DNA, the CDR3 is TGTGCCAGCAGTGAATCGGCGGGAGTTTCTTACGAGCAGTACTTC.